These T cell receptor beta chains were read from a single sample in a study of regulatory T cells in long-lasting Graves disease. TCRdb fed the multiplex PCR reads into MiXCR, producing one record per CDR3 protein. The sample carries 400,000 to 500,000 distinct CDR3 sequences, under 15% recorded once. The same specimen was also included in a second study, on T cells in Graves' hyperthyroidism and ophthalmopathy.

The sample was peripheral blood mononuclear cells (PBMCs), taken at new diagnosis, from a patient treated with antithyroid drugs. These TCRs come from a woman under 40 with Graves disease. Each CDR3 is given with its conserved first and last residue. The D gene is left open where the match is weak. The size of a clone is reported for some rows only, either as once, few or many, or as a class for expanded clones.

CDR3 DNA,CDR3 protein,clone size,J gene,D gene,CDR3 length,V gene
TGTGCCAGCAGCTACGGGGGTCGTTCACCCCTCCACTTT,CASSYGGRSPLHF,many,TRBJ1-6,NA,13,TRBV28
TGTGCCAGCAGCGTAGCGGGCGGGGGCGTGGAAAAACTGTTTTTT,CASSVAGGGVEKLFF,many,TRBJ1-4,NA,15,TRBV9
TGCAGTGCTACCCCGGTGGTAGCGGGGCCCGGGGAGACCCAGTACTTC,CSATPVVAGPGETQYF,many,TRBJ2-5,TRBD2,16,TRBV20-1
TGTGCCACCAGTGATTTGAAAGGCGGGCGATCCTACAATGAGCAGTTCTTC,CATSDLKGGRSYNEQFF,few,TRBJ2-1,NA,17,TRBV24-1
TGCAGTGCCCCACTAGCGGGAGAGCACACCGGGGAGCTGTTTTTT,CSAPLAGEHTGELFF,many,TRBJ2-2,TRBD2,15,TRBV20-1
TGTGCCAGCAGTGGGTGGCAGAGCGACCAGCATTTT,CASSGWQSDQHF,few,TRBJ1-5,NA,12,TRBV12-3/TRBV12-4
TGTGCCAGCAGTTTAACTAGCGGGGGCTTGGTGGCTGAGCAGTTCTTC,CASSLTSGGLVAEQFF,many,TRBJ2-1,TRBD2,16,TRBV12-3/TRBV12-4
TGCAGTGCTCCGAAAGAGGGCGGGATTGGCTACACCTTC,CSAPKEGGIGYTF,few,TRBJ1-2,NA,13,TRBV20-1
TGTGCCAGCAGGCCTCCGGGACAGGGGGAGGAGGGCTACACCTTC,CASRPPGQGEEGYTF,few,TRBJ1-2,TRBD1,15,TRBV28
TGCAGTGCCCCCCGAAGCGGGACGTCCACCGGGGAGCTGTTTTTT,CSAPRSGTSTGELFF,many,TRBJ2-2,TRBD2,15,TRBV20-1
TGTGCCAGTAAGCTAGCGGCCCTCGCCTACGAGCAGTACTTC,CASKLAALAYEQYF,few,TRBJ2-7,TRBD2,14,TRBV5-5
TGTGCCAGCAGCGACGCCGGGACTAGCGGGAGGCTTTATCTGTTCTTC,CASSDAGTSGRLYLFF,NA,TRBJ2-1,TRBD2,16,TRBV2
TGTGCCAGCAGTGATGGCTATGGCTACACCTTC,CASSDGYGYTF,many,TRBJ1-2,NA,11,TRBV2
TGTGCCAGCAGTTTAATTGGCTACGAGCAGTACTTC,CASSLIGYEQYF,many,TRBJ2-7,NA,12,TRBV12-3/TRBV12-4
TGTGCCAGCAGCGCCCCGGGACTAGCGGGAGGCTTCAATGAGCAGTTCTTC,CASSAPGLAGGFNEQFF,many,TRBJ2-1,TRBD2,17,TRBV7-3
TGTGCCAGCAGCCAGGACTGGAAGCCCGGGGAGCTGTTTTTT,CASSQDWKPGELFF,many,TRBJ2-2,NA,14,TRBV3-1
TGCAGTGCTAGAGTCGTGTCCAGGGCCCTACCCCTTAACTATGGCTACACCTTC,CSARVVSRALPLNYGYTF,many,TRBJ1-2,NA,18,TRBV20-1
TGTGCCAGCAGGGGGCCGCCCCAAGAGACCCAGTACTTC,CASRGPPQETQYF,many,TRBJ2-5,NA,13,TRBV6-1
TGCAGTGCTAGAGATTTTCGAGAACAGCCTCCCTACGAGCAGTACTTC,CSARDFREQPPYEQYF,many,TRBJ2-7,NA,16,TRBV20-1
TGTGCCAGCAGTCAGGGGTCCTACGAGCAGTACTTC,CASSQGSYEQYF,many,TRBJ2-7,NA,12,TRBV3-1
TGTGCCAGTAGTATTGACGCCTCGGTGCAGTATTTT,CASSIDASVQYF,few,TRBJ2-3,NA,12,TRBV19
TGTGCCAGCAGTTTTGGGACTAGCGGGAGCGATGAGCAGTTCTTC,CASSFGTSGSDEQFF,NA,TRBJ2-1,TRBD2,15,TRBV27
TGTGCCAGCTCACTACAGGATCGGGCTAGAGGGCCCCTCCACTTT,CASSLQDRARGPLHF,many,TRBJ1-6,NA,15,TRBV18
TGCGCCAGCAGACGAACGTCAGGGACTAACTCCTACGAGCAGTACTTC,CASRRTSGTNSYEQYF,NA,TRBJ2-7,TRBD2,16,TRBV10-2
TGCGCCAGCAGCCCCCTAGGAGGGTTCGGGACACCAAGAGGGAATGGCTACACCTTC,CASSPLGGFGTPRGNGYTF,NA,TRBJ1-2,NA,19,TRBV4-1
TGCAGTGCTCGGTTGGGGACAGGGGTTAACAATGAGCAGTTCTTC,CSARLGTGVNNEQFF,many,TRBJ2-1,TRBD1,15,TRBV20-1
TGTGCCAGCAGCTTTCTTGGACTAGCGGGAGGGGTCGACACCGGGGAGCTGTTTTTT,CASSFLGLAGGVDTGELFF,few,TRBJ2-2,TRBD2,19,TRBV7-3
TGTGCCAGTAGTATACAGGGGCCCGTGAACACTGAAGCTTTCTTT,CASSIQGPVNTEAFF,NA,TRBJ1-1,NA,15,TRBV19
TGTGCCAGCAGTTTATGGGCGAAGGGCACTGAAGCTTTCTTT,CASSLWAKGTEAFF,many,TRBJ1-1,NA,14,TRBV28
TGTGCCAGCAGCGTAGGATCAACTGGAAACACCATATATTTT,CASSVGSTGNTIYF,many,TRBJ1-3,NA,14,TRBV9
TGTGCCAGCAGCGTAGAGGTAGGGGGTTGGGCTGAAGCTTTCTTT,CASSVEVGGWAEAFF,many,TRBJ1-1,NA,15,TRBV9
TGTGCCAGCAGCCAGGGCAGAGTAGGGGATGAACAGCCCCAGCATTTT,CASSQGRVGDEQPQHF,few,TRBJ1-5,NA,16,TRBV4-2
TGTGCCAGCAGCCAATGGGCAGCGGGAGGCTACAATGAGCAGTTCTTC,CASSQWAAGGYNEQFF,few,TRBJ2-1,TRBD2,16,TRBV16
TGCAGCGTCGAAGTTAGGGTCGGGGGGTCGGGCAATCAGCCCCAGCATTTT,CSVEVRVGGSGNQPQHF,many,TRBJ1-5,NA,17,TRBV29-1
TGTGCCAGCAGCGAGGGGACAGGTAGGACCTACGAGCAGTACTTC,CASSEGTGRTYEQYF,few,TRBJ2-7,TRBD1,15,TRBV7-3
TGCGCCAGCAGCCAAGCCCCTCCTCACCTAACAGTTGGAGAAAAACTGTTTTTT,CASSQAPPHLTVGEKLFF,NA,TRBJ1-4,NA,18,TRBV4-1
TGCGCCAGCAGCTTGGAACGACGGGACAGGGGGCGTTACGAGCAGTACTTC,CASSLERRDRGRYEQYF,many,TRBJ2-7,TRBD1,17,TRBV5-1
TGTGCCAGCAGCTTGTGGGAAGGGACATGGGGATCACCCCTCCACTTT,CASSLWEGTWGSPLHF,NA,TRBJ1-6,NA,16,TRBV5-4
TGTGCCAGCAGGCCCTCCGGGCCGGGACTAGCGGGAATGCGGCAGTTCTTC,CASRPSGPGLAGMRQFF,many,TRBJ2-1,TRBD2,17,TRBV28
TGTGCCAGCAGCCTCCGGGACTCCGGGCGGGGGAGCTCCTACGAGCAGTACTTC,CASSLRDSGRGSSYEQYF,few,TRBJ2-7,TRBD2,18,TRBV7-9
TGTGCCAGCAGCTTAGCGCGGGCTAGCGGGAGGGCTCTGAATGAGCAGTTCTTC,CASSLARASGRALNEQFF,many,TRBJ2-1,TRBD2,18,TRBV7-2
TGCAGTGCGAGCGGGGAGGGGACTGAAGCTTTCTTT,CSASGEGTEAFF,many,TRBJ1-1,NA,12,TRBV20-1
TGTGCCAGCAGCTTAGGGGCAATAGCGGGAGCCTTC,CASSLGAIAGAF,few,TRBJ2-5,TRBD2,12,TRBV7-8
TGCGCCAGCAGCCAAGCTGGCGAAACTAGCCGCTACAATGAGCAGTTCTTC,CASSQAGETSRYNEQFF,many,TRBJ2-1,NA,17,TRBV4-1
TGTGCCAGCAGCAGCCGGACAGGGGTTACCGGGGAGCTGTTTTTT,CASSSRTGVTGELFF,NA,TRBJ2-2,TRBD1,15,TRBV7-9
TGTGCCAGCACTCCTCTCGGGGCCGGGACTGGGTACACCGGGGAGCTGCTTTTT,CASTPLGAGTGYTGELLF,few,TRBJ2-2,NA,18,TRBV6-2/TRBV6-3
TGTGCCAGTAGTATAATAGGGCTAGCCGATAATGAGCAGTTCTTC,CASSIIGLADNEQFF,few,TRBJ2-1,NA,15,TRBV19
TGTGCCAGCAGTCGCGGGACTCGCCCCTACGAGCAGTACTTC,CASSRGTRPYEQYF,many,TRBJ2-7,NA,14,TRBV27
TGTGCCAGCAGCTTGACCACAGATACGCAGTATTTT,CASSLTTDTQYF,many,TRBJ2-3,NA,12,TRBV5-1
TGTGCCACCTCCTCGGGAGCCTACGAGCAGTACTTC,CATSSGAYEQYF,many,TRBJ2-7,NA,12,TRBV28
TGTGCCAGCAGCTTAGATGAACGGACCCGGAACACTGAAGCTTTCTTT,CASSLDERTRNTEAFF,many,TRBJ1-1,NA,16,TRBV11-3
TGTGCCAGCAGCCAACCATCCGGGACTAGCGGAAACAATGAGCAGTTCTTC,CASSQPSGTSGNNEQFF,NA,TRBJ2-1,TRBD2,17,TRBV4-2
TGTGCCAGCAGCCAACTCGGAAGGGTGGACAATGAGCAGTTCTTC,CASSQLGRVDNEQFF,many,TRBJ2-1,NA,15,TRBV11-2
TGTGCCAGCAGCACGACATACCGGGCCTTCTATGGCTACACCTTC,CASSTTYRAFYGYTF,few,TRBJ1-2,NA,15,TRBV6-2/TRBV6-3
TGCGCCAGCAGCTTGGTGAGGACAGGGTTTCACGAGCAGTACTTC,CASSLVRTGFHEQYF,many,TRBJ2-7,TRBD1,15,TRBV5-1
TGCGCCAGCAGCCAAGAACCCGGTAGGGTTGGCAATCAGCCCCAGCATTTT,CASSQEPGRVGNQPQHF,NA,TRBJ1-5,NA,17,TRBV4-1
TGTGCCACCAGCAGAGGGACCGCTGCCGTCTATGGCTACACCTTC,CATSRGTAAVYGYTF,few,TRBJ1-2,NA,15,TRBV15
TGTGCCAGCAGCTTAGGGCTAACGGCAAGCTCCTACAATGAGCAGTTCTTC,CASSLGLTASSYNEQFF,few,TRBJ2-1,NA,17,TRBV7-9
TGCAGTGCTAGAGGGGGGGACACTGAAGCTTTCTTT,CSARGGDTEAFF,many,TRBJ1-1,NA,12,TRBV20-1
TGTGCCAGCAGCCAAGTTCAGGGGGGGGTCGAGCAGTACTTC,CASSQVQGGVEQYF,NA,TRBJ2-7,NA,14,TRBV4-2